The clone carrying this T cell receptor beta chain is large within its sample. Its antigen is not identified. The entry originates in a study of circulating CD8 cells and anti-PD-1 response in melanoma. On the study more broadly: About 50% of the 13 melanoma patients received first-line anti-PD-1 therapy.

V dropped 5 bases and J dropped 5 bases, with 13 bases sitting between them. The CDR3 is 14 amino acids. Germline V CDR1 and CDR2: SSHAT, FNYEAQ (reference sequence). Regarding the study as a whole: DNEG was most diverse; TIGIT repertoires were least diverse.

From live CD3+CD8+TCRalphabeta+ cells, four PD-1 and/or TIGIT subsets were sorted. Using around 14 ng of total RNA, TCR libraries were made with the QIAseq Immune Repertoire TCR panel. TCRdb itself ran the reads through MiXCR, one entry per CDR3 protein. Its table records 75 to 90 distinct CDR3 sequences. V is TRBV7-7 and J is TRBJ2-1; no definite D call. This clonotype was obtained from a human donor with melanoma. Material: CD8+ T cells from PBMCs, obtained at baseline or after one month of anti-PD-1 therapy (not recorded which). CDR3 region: CASSKSRSHNEQFF. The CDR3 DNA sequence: TGTGCCAGCAGCAAAAGCAGATCCCACAATGAGCAGTTCTTC.